Detailed here is one T cell receptor (beta chain). Its antigen is undetermined. The entry originates in a study of vaccination effects on CD4 cells after COVID-19. Profiling relied on immunoSEQ multiplex PCR, and the TCRdb table lists in-frame clones only, not all of them. The sample includes over 30,000 clones, 82% of them seen just once. Antigen-specific CD4+ T cells were expanded with viral peptide pools in the ViraFEST assay before sequencing. The culture ran for about 11 days, and then CD4+ T cells were isolated. All study participants received two doses of BNT162b2 or mRNA-1273 vaccine. The sequence was obtained from a human donor who received a COVID-19 vaccine. Some clones in this sample may be carry-over from other donors' samples. Material: CD4+ T cells from PBMCs cultured with HCoV-NL63 spike peptides, obtained after COVID-19 vaccination.

This CDR3 is CASRRRTVSVGTEAFF. The CDR3 nucleotides read TGTGCCAGCAGAAGACGGACAGTTTCGGTGGGAACTGAAGCTTTCTTT. V and J are TRBV28 and TRBJ1-1, with D possibly being TRBD1 (6 bases). CDR3 length: 16 amino acids. Germline CDR1 reads MDHEN; CDR2 reads SYDVKM. V lost 6 bases to trimming and J lost 5 bases, with 22 bases between them.